A selection of T cell receptor beta chains follows, all from one sample in a study of beta chain features in type 1 diabetes. Data came from immunoSEQ multiplex PCR; TCRdb stores just in-frame clones and leaves some out. This table has some 500,000 clones, about 10% appearing once. Sequencing was carried out using naive CD4+ T cells from blood. These receptors all come from a woman under 30 in good health. CDR3s include the opening cysteine and the closing phenylalanine or tryptophan. Fields, in order: V gene, clone size, D gene, J gene, CDR3 protein, CDR3 DNA. The D gene is left open where the match is weak. Where a row states a size, it is once, few, many or the class of an expanded clone; other rows omit it.

>TRBV7-3|-|-|TRBJ2-1
CASSLFLGNAYNEQFF
TGTGCCAGCAGCTTATTTCTGGGCAATGCCTACAATGAGCAGTTCTTC
>TRBV7-2|few|TRBD2|TRBJ2-3
CASRRTTSGTQYF
TGTGCCAGCAGGCGTACGACTAGCGGGACGCAGTATTTT
>TRBV4-1|-|-|TRBJ2-1
CASSHPPGVNNEQFF
TGCGCCAGCAGCCACCCTCCGGGCGTAAACAATGAGCAGTTCTTC
>TRBV6-1|few|-|TRBJ1-5
CASSEEGADQPQHF
TGTGCCAGCAGTGAAGAAGGCGCGGATCAGCCCCAGCATTTT
>TRBV5-1|few|-|TRBJ2-3
CASSLAGPNQGDTQYF
TGCGCCAGCAGCTTGGCAGGACCTAACCAGGGAGATACGCAGTATTTT
>TRBV9|-|-|TRBJ2-2
CASSPRMTGELFF
TGTGCCAGCAGCCCACGAATGACCGGGGAGCTGTTTTTT
>TRBV19|few|-|TRBJ1-1
CASSIVRNTEAFF
TGTGCCAGTAGTATAGTCAGAAACACTGAAGCTTTCTTT
>TRBV15|few|-|TRBJ1-4
CATSRDQLEKLFF
TGTGCCACCAGCAGAGATCAACTCGAAAAACTGTTTTTT
>TRBV5-4|-|-|TRBJ1-5
CASSLDGSNQPQHF
TGTGCCAGCAGCTTGGATGGGAGCAATCAGCCCCAGCATTTT
>TRBV19|-|TRBD2|TRBJ2-7
CASSSGLAGEQYF
TGTGCCAGTAGTTCGGGACTAGCGGGAGAGCAGTACTTC
>TRBV27|few|TRBD2|TRBJ2-5
CASSFGLAGGIAPQETQYF
TGTGCCAGCAGTTTTGGACTAGCGGGGGGCATAGCCCCCCAAGAGACCCAGTACTTC
>TRBV30|-|TRBD1|TRBJ2-3
CAWTGQSTDTQYF
TGTGCCTGGACGGGACAGTCCACAGATACGCAGTATTTT
>TRBV4-3|-|TRBD1|TRBJ1-4
CASSQVFGTGVSEKLFF
TGCGCCAGCAGCCAAGTTTTCGGGACAGGGGTCAGTGAAAAACTGTTTTTT
>TRBV13|few|-|TRBJ2-5
CASSLGGRGTQYF
TGTGCCAGCAGCTTAGGAGGTCGGGGGACCCAGTACTTC
>TRBV7-2|-|TRBD2|TRBJ2-1
CASSSTSGIILEQFF
TGTGCCAGCAGCTCAACTAGCGGGATCATTCTGGAGCAGTTCTTC
>TRBV10-3|-|-|TRBJ2-5
CAISSGGETQYF
TGTGCCATCAGTTCCGGTGGGGAGACCCAGTACTTC
>TRBV7-2|-|TRBD2|TRBJ2-5
CASTTTGGTQDLTQYF
TGTGCCAGCACCACAACGGGGGGGACACAGGATTTGACCCAGTACTTC
>TRBV2|-|TRBD1|TRBJ1-1
CASDREVEAFF
TGTGCCAGCGACAGGGAAGTTGAAGCTTTCTTT
>TRBV4-2|-|TRBD1|TRBJ2-5
CASSHPPGQRQETQYF
TGTGCCAGCAGCCACCCACCGGGACAGAGGCAAGAGACCCAGTACTTC
>TRBV15|few|TRBD1|TRBJ1-3
CATSREWDRLSSGNTIYF
TGTGCCACCAGCAGAGAGTGGGACAGGCTCAGCTCTGGAAACACCATATATTTT
>TRBV4-1|few|-|TRBJ1-2
CASSHGDNVNYGYTF
TGCGCCAGCAGCCATGGAGACAACGTCAACTATGGCTACACCTTC
>TRBV27|few|TRBD1|TRBJ1-5
CASSPVDRARPQHF
TGTGCCAGCAGTCCAGTCGACAGGGCCCGGCCCCAGCATTTT
>TRBV5-6|few|-|TRBJ2-7
CASSQGNSYEQYF
TGTGCCAGCAGCCAGGGAAACTCCTACGAGCAGTACTTC
>TRBV7-3|-|-|TRBJ1-1
CASSQSAGSSTEAFF
TGTGCCAGCAGCCAGAGCGCGGGATCAAGCACTGAAGCTTTCTTT
>TRBV11-2|few|-|TRBJ1-4
CASSFQGQTFNEKLFF
TGTGCCAGCAGCTTCCAGGGGCAAACGTTTAATGAAAAACTGTTTTTT
>TRBV5-1|few|TRBD2|TRBJ2-3
CASSLVAGVGTDTQYF
TGCGCCAGCAGCTTGGTGGCGGGAGTGGGCACAGATACGCAGTATTTT
>TRBV30|few|-|TRBJ2-1
CAWAPGATLRDEQFF
TGTGCCTGGGCCCCGGGGGCTACTCTTAGGGATGAGCAGTTCTTC
>TRBV10-3|few|-|TRBJ2-7
CAISEGRVKYF
TGTGCCATCAGTGAGGGGCGAGTAAAGTACTTC
>TRBV15|few|-|TRBJ2-5
CATSRDRVRETQYF
TGTGCCACCAGCAGAGATCGTGTTCGTGAGACCCAGTACTTC
>TRBV29-1|few|TRBD1|TRBJ2-7
CSVEDFSTGRPYEQYF
TGCAGCGTTGAAGATTTCTCGACAGGGCGTCCCTACGAGCAGTACTTC
>TRBV27|-|-|TRBJ2-5
CASSPLQETQYF
TGTGCCAGCAGTCCCCTTCAAGAGACCCAGTACTTC
>TRBV5-4|few|TRBD1|TRBJ1-2
CASSLKGQGFGYGYTF
TGTGCCAGCAGCCTGAAGGGACAGGGATTTGGCTATGGCTACACCTTC
>TRBV7-9|few|TRBD2|TRBJ2-3
CASSLSGGTDTQYF
TGTGCCAGCAGCTTAAGCGGGGGGACAGATACGCAGTATTTT
>TRBV9|few|-|TRBJ2-5
CASSPVWAEETQYF
TGTGCCAGCAGCCCGGTGTGGGCGGAAGAGACCCAGTACTTC
>TRBV11-3|-|-|TRBJ2-3
CASSPLAYSTDTQYF
TGTGCCAGCAGCCCTTTAGCGTATAGCACAGATACGCAGTATTTT
>TRBV7-3|-|-|TRBJ2-1
CASSSPSGDKQFF
TGTGCCAGCAGCTCCCCATCCGGGGACAAGCAGTTCTTC
>TRBV7-6|few|-|TRBJ2-1
CASSQAGTSYNEQFF
TGTGCCAGCAGCCAAGCGGGTACGTCCTACAATGAGCAGTTCTTC
>TRBV29-1|-|-|TRBJ2-5
CSVQAGLAQYF
TGCAGCGTTCAAGCCGGGCTGGCCCAGTACTTC
>TRBV5-1|-|-|TRBJ2-3
CASSLVEGPALDTQYF
TGCGCCAGCAGCTTGGTTGAGGGACCAGCGCTAGATACGCAGTATTTT
>TRBV5-1|-|-|TRBJ2-3
CASSRRGATDTQYF
TGCGCCAGCAGCCGGCGAGGAGCCACAGATACGCAGTATTTT
>TRBV7-2|-|-|TRBJ2-1
CASSLYSGLYNEQFF
TGTGCCAGCAGCTTATATTCCGGGCTCTACAATGAGCAGTTCTTC
>TRBV5-4|few|-|TRBJ2-3
CASWNSGGVTQYF
TGTGCCAGCTGGAACAGCGGCGGAGTTACGCAGTATTTT
>TRBV7-9|-|-|TRBJ2-5
CASSYLPQGGETQYF
TGTGCCAGCAGCTATCTCCCTCAGGGAGGAGAGACCCAGTACTTC
>TRBV9|-|-|TRBJ2-2
CASSPRTTGELFF
TGTGCCAGCAGCCCGAGGACCACCGGGGAGCTGTTTTTT
>TRBV2|few|TRBD2|TRBJ2-3
CASKRGPVTDTQYF
TGTGCCAGCAAGCGGGGGCCTGTCACAGATACGCAGTATTTT
>TRBV7-3|few|-|TRBJ1-1
CASSAHMNTEAFF
TGTGCCAGCAGCGCCCATATGAACACTGAAGCTTTCTTT